This TCR beta chain was found in a study of CD8 T cells in ankylosing spondylitis. Notes on this clonotype: Its specificity is not known.

Study results and caveats: Ankylosing spondylitis blood seemed to carry a telltale TCR beta motif made of several highly homologous variants. Reportedly, matched ankylosing spondylitis synovial fluid was significantly enriched for disease-linked clones.

The CDR3 covers 12 residues. The ends were cut back, 8 bases at V and 8 bases at J, with 15 bases in the middle. CDR1 and CDR2 (germline): MNHEY, SMNVEV (reference sequence). TCRdb analysed the 5' RACE reads with MiXCR anew, one entry per CDR3 protein. Altogether roughly 190,000 distinct CDR3 sequences are present, 10% to 15% being singletons, with the ten largest covering 15% to 20%. The rearrangement links TRBV27 to TRBJ1-1, with a weak D call TRBD1 (5 bases). Input material: blood, either unsorted or a sorted T cell fraction (not recorded which). This clonotype was sampled from a male donor with ankylosing spondylitis or in good health (not recorded which). CDR3 region: CASAGGGSEAFF. In DNA, the CDR3 is TGTGCCAGCGCCGGGGGGGGAAGCGAAGCTTTCTTT.